This is a list of T cell receptor beta chains from one sample in a study of CXCR3-negative and CXCR3-positive naive CD8 T cells. One entry per CDR3 protein, without DNA, is what TCRdb gives after re-calling the 5' RACE reads. The table lists around 60,000 distinct CDR3 sequences, with 0.42% in the top ten. Material for sequencing was naive CXCR3- CD8+ T cells from blood. These receptors were taken from a human donor in good health. Some clones in this sample may be carry-over from other donors' samples. Each CDR3 is given with its conserved first and last residue.

V	J	length	CDR3
TRBV29-1	TRBJ1-5	14	CSVGVRGSNQPQHF
TRBV11-2	TRBJ2-3	18	CASSLQGASFISTDTQYF
TRBV7-9	TRBJ2-1	15	CASGDPGQGYNEQFF
TRBV28	TRBJ2-4	17	CASSLGTVRLLGNIQYF
TRBV5-1	TRBJ2-4	14	CASSNQTLENIQYF
TRBV5-1	TRBJ2-7	15	CASSLRTGTSYEQYF
TRBV20-1	TRBJ2-7	13	CSASLSGRLEQYF
TRBV21-1	TRBJ2-1	12	CASSKGKGRQFF
TRBV4-3	TRBJ2-7	15	CASSQDVSDSYEQYF
TRBV10-3	TRBJ2-7	15	CAISDPETQSVEQYF
TRBV28	TRBJ2-7	13	CASGSSGAYEQYF
TRBV7-9	TRBJ1-6	15	CASSPPDGGYSPLHF
TRBV28	TRBJ2-1	15	CASSGGLSSYNEQFF
TRBV3-1	TRBJ2-1	17	CASSQETSGGHYNEQFF
TRBV7-9	TRBJ1-2	14	CASSSIDGNYGYTF
TRBV29-1	TRBJ1-1	14	CSVESGGANTEAFF
TRBV3-1	TRBJ2-5	15	CASSRPGDVQETQYF
TRBV7-9	TRBJ2-5	13	CASSLPYQETQYF
TRBV7-9	TRBJ2-5	13	CASIRIGEETQYF
TRBV7-6	TRBJ1-2	16	CASSPERSQVNYGYTF
TRBV20-1	TRBJ2-1	15	CSATFLAGGYNEQFF
TRBV28	TRBJ2-7	14	CASSYPTVGGEQYF
TRBV29-1	TRBJ2-6	14	CSAPNGAGANVLTF
TRBV7-9	TRBJ2-1	16	CASSELSSSGVNEQFF
TRBV12-3/TRBV12-4	TRBJ2-7	15	CASSRVGQGAYEQYF
TRBV12-3/TRBV12-4	TRBJ2-1	16	CASSLFLEGSYNEQFF
TRBV29-1	TRBJ2-1	14	CSVRDAYSYTEQFF
TRBV15	TRBJ2-2	15	CATSTRQGRTGELFF
TRBV29-1	TRBJ2-1	15	CSVEGEHLRFGEQFF
TRBV15	TRBJ2-7	14	CATSRAIASYEQYF
TRBV7-9	TRBJ1-1	15	CASSPPWRIDTEAFF
TRBV3-1	TRBJ2-1	15	CASSQIAGGTNEQFF
TRBV12-3/TRBV12-4	TRBJ2-3	15	CASSPFSGTTDTQYF
TRBV7-2	TRBJ2-1	13	CASNWDQYNEQFF
TRBV5-1	TRBJ2-7	12	CASSLEGYEQYF
TRBV27	TRBJ2-5	14	CASSPRLARETQYF
TRBV21-1	TRBJ1-5	18	CASSASCGRGSGNQPQHF